This T cell receptor (beta chain) was profiled in a study of OX40 agonist ivuxolimab in advanced cancers. The data were produced by immunoSEQ multiplex PCR, yet TCRdb's version contains in-frame clones alone and is incomplete. The table lists just under 65,000 clones, roughly nine tenths of them singletons. CDR3 length: 12 amino acids. Germline CDR1 reads MNHEY; CDR2 reads SMNVEV (reference sequence). Between the trimmed V and J ends, which lost 1 base and 13 bases, there was a span of 11 bases. The rearrangement links TRBV27 to TRBJ2-1, with a tentative D call TRBD2 (5 bases). The TCR sequence derives from an adult with an advanced solid tumor such as melanoma, head and neck, liver or kidney cancer. The source was CD4+ or CD8+ T cells sorted from blood, collected in a trial of the OX40 agonist ivuxolimab. This CDR3 reads CASSLFGENQFF. The CDR3 bases are TGTGCCAGCAGTTTATTTGGGGAGAACCAGTTCTTC.